This T cell receptor (beta chain) came from a study of blood T cells in healthy people across ages. Study overall: Per two T cells, about one barcoded beta molecule was captured through template switching. Findings of the study overall: Per million T cells, TCR beta diversity dropped roughly linearly as age increased.

The germline V gene encodes CDR1 SGHTA and CDR2 FQGNSA. The CDR3 covers 14 residues. Trimming removed 5 bases at V and 6 bases at J, with 15 bases between. With a J-beta primer mix and a sample-barcoded 5' primer, a second PCR ran 7 to 11 cycles. A single record per CDR3 protein comes from TCRdb applying MiXCR to the 5' RACE reads. This sample has about 720,000 distinct CDR3 sequences; approximately 22% occur once, and the top ten carry roughly 22%. In the case of this clonotype: Antigen unknown.

The chain recombines TRBV7-2 with TRBJ2-3; D unresolved. Material for sequencing was blood. The TCR comes from a man between 65 and 85 years old in good health. CDR3 sequence: CASSLVGPVDTQYF. The CDR3 DNA follows: TGTGCCAGCAGCCTAGTAGGACCGGTCGATACGCAGTATTTT.